This T cell receptor beta chain comes out of a study of Ad26.COV2.S vaccination and SARS-CoV-2 variants. On the study more broadly: Recipients of Ad26.COV2.S got it intramuscularly, once or twice 56 days apart. Study-level findings and limits: People who got the vaccine had more spike-specific TCR breadth than people who got placebo. Possibly, TCR breadth and depth analyses underestimated total T cell responses. Researchers reported similar non-spike TCR breadth in vaccine and placebo recipients.

TCRdb keeps only in-frame clones here, not all; method: immunoSEQ multiplex PCR. Seen here are about 440,000 clones, around 90% observed once, and the top ten hold around 4.5%. For this clone: Its antigen is unknown.

The germline V gene encodes CDR1 MNHNS and CDR2 SASEGT. The ends were cut back, 3 bases at V and 1 base at J, with 15 bases in the middle. This CDR3 region has 16 residues. Stated treatment: approximately 18 received Ad26.COV2.S at low or high dose, single or two shots; 5 received placebo; per-sample allocation not given. Day 63 following the first vaccine or placebo injection was when the samples were taken. V usage is TRBV6-1 and J usage is TRBJ1-1; D is possibly TRBD1 (6 bases). The sequence came from a person between 18 and 60 years old who received the Ad26.COV2.S COVID-19 vaccine or a placebo. This specimen was peripheral blood, taken in a trial of Ad26.COV2.S vaccine versus placebo. CDR3 in DNA: TGTGCCAGCAGTGAGAGCCCGGGACATCCGAACACTGAAGCTTTCTTT. This translates into CASSESPGHPNTEAFF.